This entry lists 26 T cell receptor beta chains sequenced from one sample in a study of blood T cells in healthy people across ages (dated by TCRdb to the mid-2010s). Libraries were prepared through 5' RACE. Data came from an Illumina HiSeq 2500. The second PCR ran for about 7 to 11 cycles and used a J-beta primer mix along with a sample-barcoded 5' primer. Clones were called with MiXCR by TCRdb after fastp trimmed the public reads at Q25, and only in-frame beta chains were retained. Under each unique CDR3 protein, matching rows form one entry showing the most common genes and DNA. This sample has 600,000 to 800,000 distinct CDR3 sequences in its table, and 45% to 60% of those were observed once. The top ten clones comprise about 14% of the sample. The source material was blood. These TCRs come from a woman older than 75 in good health.

CDR3 DNA: TGCGCCAGCACTGCGGGAGGCGCGGAGACCCAGTACTTC. Residues: CASTAGGAETQYF. The V and J genes are TRBV4-1 and TRBJ2-5; 8 bases are shared with TRBD2. The germline CDR1 and CDR2 sequences are MGHRA and YSYEKL. V lost 7 bases to trimming and J lost 5 bases; unmatched junction nucleotides: 6. This CDR3 contains 13 residues.

The CDR3 sequence is CASSSAGTGANEQYF. The CDR3 bases are TGTGCCAGCAGTTCTGCCGGGACAGGGGCCAATGAGCAGTACTTC. The chain has TRBV7-9 and TRBJ2-7; TRBD1 aligns across 10 bases. Germline CDR1 is SEHNR and CDR2 is FQNEAQ (reference sequence). This CDR3 comprises 15 residues. V trimming: 6 bases; J trimming: 7 bases; junction bases outside the gene matches: 12. The variable domain in full, with the rest retrieved from reference TRBV7-9 and TRBJ2-7, is DTGVSQNPRHKITKRGQNVTFRCDPISEHNRLYWYRQTLGQGPEFLTYFQNEAQLEKSRLLSDRFSAERPKGSFSTLEIQRTEQGDSAMYLCASSSAGTGANEQYFGPGTRLTVT.

This clonotype has ten or more counts. The chain employs TRBV6-1 and TRBJ2-1; 10 bases fit TRBD2. There are 15 residues in the CDR3. Trimming at V came to 2 bases and at J to 4 bases, leaving 2 bases not matched to a gene. Looked up from germline, CDR1 is MNHNS and CDR2 is SASEGT. CDR3 sequence (DNA): TGTGCCAGCAGTGAAAGCGGGAGGGATTACAATGAGCAGTTCTTC. This encodes CASSESGRDYNEQFF.

This clonotype showed up just once. This chain uses TRBV6-6 with TRBJ2-5; 10 bases are a match to TRBD1. This CDR3 is built from 15 residues. V dropped 6 bases and J dropped 2; count of bases not matched to a gene: 6. Germline V gene sequence: CDR1 MNHNY, CDR2 SVGAGI (reference sequence). The CDR3 nucleotides are TGTGCCAGCAGCCCATCGGACAGGGGGCAAGAGACCCAGTACTTC. Protein: CASSPSDRGQETQYF.

Worth noting for this clonotype: This may be a read error: a much more frequent sequence differs by one nucleotide. The gene calls are TRBV28 and TRBJ2-7, with D uncertain. Germline loops: CDR1 MDHEN, CDR2 SYDVKM. Trimming left V 7 bases short and J 0 bases short, with 16 bases between. This CDR3 comprises 15 residues. In DNA, the CDR3 is TGTGCCAGCACCTCTCCGGTAATTCACTCCTACGAGCAGTACTTC. It yields the protein CASTSPVIHSYEQYF.

In this sample, this clonotype turned up a few times. V is TRBV7-2 and J is TRBJ2-7, with 14 positions matching TRBD2. J was trimmed by 0 bases and V by 6 bases; bases with no gene match: 7. Germline CDR1 is SGHTA and CDR2 is FQGNSA. This CDR3 is built from 17 residues. The CDR3 loop is CASSPGGTSGSSYEQYF. CDR3 coding DNA: TGTGCCAGCAGTCCGGGGGGGACTAGCGGGAGCTCCTACGAGCAGTACTTC.

As regards this clonotype: An end of the junction does not agree with germline; a read error may underlie this. The chain carries TRBV9 and TRBJ2-1; the match to TRBD2 covers 8 bases. In germline, CDR1 is SGDLS, CDR2 YYNGEE. The CDR3 extends over 16 amino acids. The CDR3 sequence is CASSVVSGSSYNGQFF. The DNA for the CDR3 is TGTGCCAGCAGCGTAGTAAGCGGGAGCTCCTACAATGGGCAGTTCTTC. Full variable domain (outside the CDR3, taken from reference TRBV9 and TRBJ2-1): DSGVTQTPKHLITATGQRVTLRCSPRSGDLSVYWYQQSLDQGLQFLIQYYNGEERAKGNILERFSAQQFPDLHSELNLSSLELGDSALYFCASSVVSGSSYNGQFFGPGTRLTVL.

Concerning this clonotype itself: At one of its ends the junction is not consistent with the germline gene, which may arise from a read error. The V call is TRBV5-1, the J call TRBJ1-1, with D possibly matching TRBD1 (6 bases). The germline V gene has CDR1 SGHRS and CDR2 YFSETQ. The CDR3 is made up of 14 amino acids. The CDR3 here is CASREQGLNTVAFF. CDR3 DNA sequence: TGCGCCAGCAGAGAACAGGGACTGAACACTGTAGCTTTCTTT.

On this clonotype itself: A much larger clone differs from this one at a single base, so this may be a read error. The gene calls are TRBV12-3 or TRBV12-4 and TRBJ2-1; TRBD1 aligns across 9 bases. The CDR3 sequence is 14 residues long. As DNA, the CDR3 is TGTGCCAGCAGTTTTTCTGGGACAGGGAATGGGCAGTTCTTC. Its translation: CASSFSGTGNGQFF.

The chain links TRBV5-1 to TRBJ1-6; no clear D gene. Germline assignment: CDR1 SGHRS and CDR2 YFSETQ. CDR3 length equals 16 residues. The V end was cut by 2 bases, the J end by 8 bases, with 17 bases between. The CDR3 DNA follows: TGCGCCAGCAGCTTTAATACCCAGCCCGTTGATTCACCCCTCCACTTT. The encoded protein is CASSFNTQPVDSPLHF.

This clonotype was recorded many times. The rearrangement links TRBV28 to TRBJ1-2; the D gene is possibly TRBD1 (5 bases). Germline CDR1 is MDHEN and CDR2 is SYDVKM. This CDR3 is built from 15 residues. The germline V and J ends were trimmed by 3 bases and 4 bases, with 15 bases remaining between them. In nucleotides, the CDR3 is TGTGCCAGCAGTTTCCCTCGGGGCCTAGGCTATGGCTACACCTTC. Residues: CASSFPRGLGYGYTF.

The chain has TRBV7-9 and TRBJ1-1; a possible D gene is TRBD1 (5 bases). The CDR3 is 14 amino acids. Germline V gives CDR1 SEHNR, CDR2 FQNEAQ (reference sequence). Trimming took off 5 bases at V and 3 bases at J, with 13 bases between the two ends. The CDR3 DNA reads TGTGCCAGCAGCCCACGGTCCAGGGACACTGAAGCTTTCTTT. Protein: CASSPRSRDTEAFF.

In regard to this clonotype: A read error may be the cause here, since a much bigger clone is one base away. The chain links TRBV12-3 or TRBV12-4 to TRBJ2-3; the match to TRBD2 covers 8 bases. The CDR3 sequence is 14 residues long. V was pared by 5 bases and J by 2 bases, with 3 bases of the junction left unmatched. In DNA, the CDR3 is TGTGCCAGCAGTGTGCGGGGGGCCACAGATACGCAGTATTTT. This gives the protein CASSVRGATDTQYF.

V gene TRBV7-9 combines with J gene TRBJ2-1; TRBD2 aligns across 14 bases. Trimming took 5 bases from V and 13 from J; bases not matched to a gene: 10. CDR1 and CDR2 from the germline V gene are SEHNR and FQNEAQ (reference sequence). The CDR3 loop spans 15 amino acids. DNA of the CDR3: TGTGCCAGCAGCCCCTGGGGACTAGCGGGAGTAGGTCAGTTCTTC. Translated: CASSPWGLAGVGQFF.

This rearrangement joins TRBV6-5 to TRBJ2-2, with TRBD2 as a possible D gene (7 bases). The CDR3 loop spans 16 amino acids. CDR1 and CDR2 from the germline V gene are MNHEY and SVGAGI. The V gene lost 0 bases and the J gene lost 7 bases, with 15 bases spanning the gap. In nucleotides, the CDR3 is TGTGCCAGCAGTTACTCGAATTTGGGGGGGCACGGGGAGCTGTTTTTT. It encodes CASSYSNLGGHGELFF.

This clonotype came up many times. This chain links TRBV11-2 with TRBJ2-4, with unresolved D. Deletions cut 2 bases from V and 11 bases from J, with 7 bases between. From germline, CDR1 is SGHAT and CDR2 FQNNGV. CDR3 length: 11 amino acids. CDR3 bases: TGTGCCAGCAGCTTACGTGTTTTTCAGTACTTC. The encoded protein is CASSLRVFQYF.

J is TRBJ1-1 and V is TRBV6-6; D is perhaps TRBD1 (5 bases). Germline loops: CDR1 MNHNY, CDR2 SVGAGI (reference sequence). This CDR3 spans 13 amino acids. V was trimmed by 10 bases and J by 1 base, leaving 13 bases between them. CDR3 sequence: CATKAGPNTEAFF. CDR3 sequence (DNA): TGTGCCACCAAAGCAGGGCCGAACACTGAAGCTTTCTTT.

This clonotype was found a few times. The chain carries TRBV7-3 and TRBJ1-5; D not resolved. Trimming removed 4 bases from V and 6 bases from J, with 10 bases in between. CDR3 length equals 13 residues. From germline, CDR1 is SGHTA and CDR2 FQGTGA. CDR3 residues: CASSSMVGQPQHF. CDR3 DNA sequence: TGTGCCAGCAGCTCCATGGTAGGTCAGCCCCAGCATTTT.

This clonotype has only a few counts. A clone one base away is much larger, so this may be a read error. The CDR3 nucleotides are TGTGTCAGCAGTTTATGGGCTTCTAACTATGGCTACACCTTC. Amino acids: CVSSLWASNYGYTF. The chain couples TRBV12-3 or TRBV12-4 to TRBJ1-2; D gene ambiguous. This CDR3 has 14 amino acids.

This clonotype was found a few times. V is TRBV20-1 and J is TRBJ2-3, with TRBD1 as a possible D gene (5 bases). Germline V gene data show CDR1 as DFQATT and CDR2 as SNEGSKA (reference sequence). The CDR3 has 16 amino acids. The V and J ends lost 3 bases and 0 bases respectively, with 16 bases between them. The CDR3 DNA reads as TGCAGTGCTAGCCCTTTGGTAGGGGTTAGCACAGATACGCAGTATTTT. This encodes CSASPLVGVSTDTQYF.

The chain combines TRBV12-3 or TRBV12-4 with TRBJ2-3, with TRBD2 matching 8 bases. CDR3 size: 18 residues. The V and J ends lost 5 bases and 0 bases, in that order; junction bases with no gene match: 13. The CDR3 reads CASSGLRGGSSSTDTQYF. The CDR3, as DNA: TGTGCCAGCAGTGGACTTCGCGGGGGGAGCTCTAGCACAGATACGCAGTATTTT.

CDR3 coding DNA: TGTGCCAGCAGTGATGACCCTCTCGAGCAGTACTTC. Translation: CASSDDPLEQYF. The rearrangement joins TRBV25-1 to TRBJ2-5, with D uncertain. Judging by the DNA end, TRBJ2-7 fits better; the J call may be wrong. CDR1 and CDR2 (germline): MGHDK, SYGVNS. The CDR3 runs 12 residues.

This clonotype has at least ten counts. The CDR3 DNA is TGTGCCAGCAGCCATACCGAACGGGGTGAGACCCAGTACTTC. Its protein product is CASSHTERGETQYF. The chain links TRBV6-5 to TRBJ2-5; the D gene is possibly TRBD2 (5 bases). This CDR3 is 14 amino acids long. Germline CDR1 and CDR2: MNHEY and SVGAGI. V shed 6 bases and J shed 5 bases, with 16 bases lying between them.

The chain joins TRBV20-1 to TRBJ2-1; tentatively, D is TRBD1 (6 bases). Trimming left V 6 bases short and J 7 bases short, with 13 bases between. The CDR3 is made up of 12 amino acids. The V gene's germline CDR1 is DFQATT and CDR2 SNEGSKA (reference sequence). The CDR3 DNA sequence: TGCAGTGCAGGGGGAACTGGAAATGAGCAGTTCTTC. It encodes CSAGGTGNEQFF.

The chain uses TRBV14 and TRBJ2-6, with TRBD1 identical over 9 bases. Germline-derived CDR1 and CDR2 are SGHDN and FVKESK. This CDR3 region has 19 residues. J gave up 4 bases and V 0 bases, and 10 bases lay outside the gene matches. The CDR3 loop is CASSQERIQGAYGANVLTF. The CDR3 coding sequence is TGTGCCAGCAGCCAAGAAAGGATACAGGGGGCTTACGGGGCCAACGTCCTGACTTTC.

For this clonotype: This may be a read error, as it is one base from a much larger clone. The chain has TRBV27 and TRBJ2-5, with a tentative D call TRBD1 (6 bases). The V end was cut by 9 bases, the J end by 11 bases, with 22 bases between. Germline V gene sequence: CDR1 MNHEY, CDR2 SMNVEV (reference sequence). The CDR3 loop spans 13 amino acids. CDR3 loop: CASGQGSVNEQYF. For the CDR3, the DNA is TGTGCCAGTGGGCAGGGGAGTGTCAATGAGCAGTACTTC.